Below are 22 T cell receptor beta chains sequenced from a single sample in a study of CD8 T cells in ankylosing spondylitis. Findings of the study overall: What appeared characteristic of ankylosing spondylitis blood was a TCR beta motif of under 10 highly homologous variants.

TCRdb redid the calling of the 5' RACE reads with MiXCR, one entry per CDR3 protein. The sample yields around 770,000 distinct CDR3 sequences, about 11% seen once. For these TCRs, the target antigens are not known. Sample: blood, either unsorted or a sorted T cell fraction (not recorded which). These receptors were obtained from a male donor with ankylosing spondylitis.

This chain joins TRBV5-6 and TRBJ2-3, with TRBD2 as a possible D gene (6 bases). The CDR3 is 13 amino acids. Germline V gene sequence: CDR1 SGHDT, CDR2 YYEEEE. V gave up 4 bases and J gave up 10 bases, with 16 bases separating them. CDR3 protein: CASSPIGGSSQYF. The CDR3 DNA reads TGTGCCAGCAGCCCAATCGGAGGGTCGTCGCAGTATTTT.

This clonotype was detected only a few times. The gene calls are TRBV7-6 and TRBJ2-1; perhaps TRBD2 as D (6 bases). Deletions cut 1 base from V and 5 bases from J, with 15 bases between. The CDR3 extends over 16 amino acids. Germline V CDR1 and CDR2: SGHVS, FNYEAQ. CDR3: CASSLVSSSGDNEQFF. CDR3 sequence (DNA): TGTGCCAGCAGCTTAGTTTCCAGTAGCGGAGACAATGAGCAGTTCTTC. The variable domain in full, with the rest retrieved from reference TRBV7-6 and TRBJ2-1, is GAGVSQSPRYKVTKRGQDVALRCDPISGHVSLYWYRQALGQGPEFLTYFNYEAQQDKSGLPNDRFSAERPEGSISTLTIQRTEQRDSAMYRCASSLVSSSGDNEQFFGPGTRLTVL.

The rearrangement links TRBV11-2 to TRBJ2-7; TRBD2 agrees at 8 bases. V shed 1 base, J shed 7 bases, and the junction held 9 bases outside the gene matches. Germline assignment: CDR1 SGHAT and CDR2 FQNNGV. This CDR3 comprises 15 residues. Written as DNA, the CDR3 is TGTGCCAGCAGCTTAGTACTAGCGGTTCTTGGGGAGCAGTACTTC. Protein: CASSLVLAVLGEQYF.

J is TRBJ1-3 and V is TRBV20-1; D might be TRBD1 (6 bases). Trimming took 1 base from V and 3 from J, leaving 16 bases between them. The CDR3 contains 16 residues. Germline CDR1 and CDR2: DFQATT and SNEGSKA (reference sequence). CDR3 DNA sequence: TGCAGTGCTAGAGCCTCGGACAGAGGCCTTGGAAACACCATATATTTT. Protein: CSARASDRGLGNTIYF.

The chain uses TRBV5-1 and TRBJ2-5; possible D gene TRBD2, 7 bases. V was cut by 0 bases and J by 4 bases, with 16 bases left in between. The CDR3 is 16 residues long. Germline V gives CDR1 SGHRS, CDR2 YFSETQ. The CDR3 reads CASSLAEGGGRETQYF. CDR3 nucleotides: TGCGCCAGCAGCTTGGCCGAGGGGGGCGGGAGAGAGACCCAGTACTTC. The full variable domain, rest sourced from reference TRBV5-1 and TRBJ2-5, is KAGVTQTPRYLIKTRGQQVTLSCSPISGHRSVSWYQQTPGQGLQFLFEYFSETQRNKGNFPGRFSGRQFSNSRSEMNVSTLELGDSALYLCASSLAEGGGRETQYFGPGTRLLVL.

The CDR3 reads CASSLTSASYEQYF. CDR3 in DNA: TGTGCCAGCAGCCTTACTAGCGCGTCCTACGAGCAGTACTTC. This chain uses TRBV3-1 with TRBJ2-7, with 7 bases lining up with TRBD2. Losses at the gene ends were 4 bases for V and 1 base for J; bases not matched to a gene: 4. Germline-derived CDR1 and CDR2 are LGHDT and YNNKEL (reference sequence). The CDR3 spans 14 residues.

This clonotype was seen a handful of times. Relative to the germline gene, one junction end is altered; a read error may explain this. The chain employs TRBV20-1 and TRBJ2-1, with 9 bases matching TRBD2. The CDR3 contains 16 residues. The V gene's germline CDR1 is DFQATT and CDR2 SNEGSKA (reference sequence). CDR3 sequence reads: CCARSPPAGGRNEQFF. CDR3 nucleotides: TGCTGTGCTAGATCGCCTCCAGCGGGAGGACGCAATGAGCAGTTCTTC.

The chain carries TRBV30 and TRBJ2-5; D unclear. Looked up from germline, CDR1 is GTSNPN and CDR2 is SVGIG (reference sequence). There are 13 residues in the CDR3. Trimming stripped 8 bases from V and 4 bases from J, with 17 bases between. The CDR3 DNA is TGTGCCCGTAGCACTGGGGTGCGAGAGACCCAGTACTTC. It translates to CARSTGVRETQYF.

The genes are TRBV4-2 and TRBJ2-2; no clear D. CDR3 length equals 16 residues. The germline gives CDR1 LGHNA, CDR2 YNFKEQ. Deletions cut 4 bases from V and 4 bases from J, with 16 bases between. The CDR3 DNA is TGTGCCAGCAGCCCTAAGATTACACCCCCCACCGGGGAGCTGTTTTTT. Its translation: CASSPKITPPTGELFF.

In its sample, this clonotype was seen a few times. The J gene is TRBJ2-7, the V gene TRBV5-4, with D possibly being TRBD2 (5 bases). This CDR3 region has 15 residues. V was shortened by 0 bases and J by 5 bases, with 15 bases between the two germline ends. Germline CDR1 reads SGHNT; CDR2 reads YYREEE (reference sequence). CDR3 region: CASSLVASSGDEQYF. The CDR3 nucleotides are TGTGCCAGCAGCTTGGTGGCGTCGTCCGGGGACGAGCAGTACTTC.

This clonotype came up a few times. This rearrangement joins TRBV24-1 to TRBJ2-2, with a possible D match to TRBD2 (7 bases). The length of the CDR3 is 17 residues. With 1 base removed from V and 5 bases from J, the gap between germline ends came to 16 bases. From germline, CDR1 is KGHDR and CDR2 SFDVKD. The CDR3 DNA is TGTGCCACCAGTGATTTTGGGGGGGGGCGAAGGACCGGGGAGCTGTTTTTT. Amino acids: CATSDFGGGRRTGELFF.

There are many counts of this clonotype. This chain uses TRBV20-1 with TRBJ2-5, with unresolved D. Trimming took 0 bases from V and 3 from J, leaving 8 bases between them. Per the germline V gene, CDR1 is DFQATT and CDR2 is SNEGSKA (reference sequence). The CDR3 is 13 residues long. Here the CDR3 reads CSARDIRKETQYF. The CDR3 region has the DNA TGCAGTGCTAGAGATATACGGAAAGAGACCCAGTACTTC.

This clonotype was detected only a few times. The V and J genes are TRBV20-1 and TRBJ1-2, with D perhaps TRBD1 (6 bases). Per germline, CDR1 DFQATT and CDR2 SNEGSKA (reference sequence). The CDR3 runs 14 residues. V was shortened by 5 bases and J by 4 bases, with 17 bases between the two germline ends. In DNA form, the CDR3 reads TGCAGTGCTCGTATTCGGGGGCTAAGCTATGGCTACACCTTC. Amino acids: CSARIRGLSYGYTF.

This clonotype was counted only a few times. This chain links TRBV7-9 with TRBJ2-5, with D possibly being TRBD2 (5 bases). CDR1 is SEHNR, CDR2 FQNEAQ, per germline (reference sequence). Trimming took off 3 bases at V and 5 bases at J, with 10 bases between the two ends. This CDR3 is built from 13 residues. CDR3 nucleotides: TGTGCCAGCAGCTTTGTAGGCGGGGAGACCCAGTACTTC. It yields the protein CASSFVGGETQYF. Looking up the rest from reference TRBV7-9 and TRBJ2-5 gives the full variable domain: DTGVSQNPRHKITKRGQNVTFRCDPISEHNRLYWYRQTLGQGPEFLTYFQNEAQLEKSRLLSDRFSAERPKGSFSTLEIQRTEQGDSAMYLCASSFVGGETQYFGPGTRLLVL.

A few counts support this clonotype. This rearrangement joins TRBV4-2 to TRBJ1-6; a weak D match, TRBD1 (6 bases). Trimming left V 4 bases short and J 8 bases short, with 18 bases between. The CDR3 consists of 16 residues. Germline V CDR1 and CDR2: LGHNA, YNFKEQ. As DNA, the CDR3 is TGTGCCAGCAGCCCCCATAGCGGGGGCGTGGATTCACCCCTCCACTTT. It translates to CASSPHSGGVDSPLHF.

This chain uses TRBV20-1 with TRBJ2-3; the D is unclear. Trimming took off 1 base at V and 7 bases at J, with 12 bases between the two ends. CDR3 length: 13 residues. Per the germline V gene, CDR1 is DFQATT and CDR2 is SNEGSKA (reference sequence). The CDR3: CSARVLAANTQYF. The DNA of the CDR3 is TGCAGTGCTAGAGTTTTGGCGGCAAATACGCAGTATTTT.

In its sample, this clonotype was seen many times. The chain employs TRBV6-1 and TRBJ2-3; possible D gene TRBD2, 5 bases. The CDR3 consists of 14 residues. Germline V gene sequence: CDR1 MNHNS, CDR2 SASEGT. Trimming removed 6 bases from V and 2 bases from J, with 12 bases in between. CDR3 bases: TGTGCCAGCAGGCGGGTTACCATCACAGATACGCAGTATTTT. It translates to CASRRVTITDTQYF.

This clonotype has a count of ten or more. The genes are TRBV12-3 or TRBV12-4 and TRBJ1-2; unclear D gene. Trimming stripped 6 bases from V and 8 bases from J, with 16 bases between. The CDR3 is made up of 13 amino acids. The CDR3: CASRHPNQRGYTF. The CDR3 DNA reads as TGTGCCAGCAGACATCCCAACCAAAGAGGCTACACCTTC.

This clonotype was counted many times. The chain employs TRBV20-1 and TRBJ2-7; 9 positions agree with TRBD2. Germline lookup yields CDR1 DFQATT and CDR2 SNEGSKA (reference sequence). V trimming: 1 base; J trimming: 2 bases; junction bases outside the gene matches: 6. CDR3 size: 15 residues. This CDR3 is CSARVGGRATYEQYF. The CDR3 bases are TGCAGTGCTAGAGTCGGCGGGAGGGCCACCTACGAGCAGTACTTC.

The chain uses TRBV5-1 and TRBJ2-1; D gene uncertain. Germline-derived CDR1 and CDR2 are SGHRS and YFSETQ. This CDR3 region has 13 residues. V lost 7 bases to trimming and J lost 5 bases, with 13 bases between them. Here the CDR3 reads CASGLSVDNEQFF. In DNA, the CDR3 is TGCGCCAGCGGATTATCAGTCGACAATGAGCAGTTCTTC.

The gene calls are TRBV5-1 and TRBJ1-5; D possibly corresponds to TRBD1 (5 bases). The CDR3 extends over 13 amino acids. Germline V lookup: CDR1 SGHRS, CDR2 YFSETQ. V gave up 7 bases and J gave up 6 bases, with 14 bases separating them. The CDR3 protein is CASAQLQGQPQHF. The DNA for the CDR3 is TGCGCCAGCGCCCAGCTTCAGGGTCAGCCCCAGCATTTT.

V and J are TRBV11-2 and TRBJ2-2; D remains ambiguous. Germline V gene data show CDR1 as SGHAT and CDR2 as FQNNGV. V was pared by 2 bases and J by 1 base, with 8 bases between. There are 15 residues in the CDR3. The CDR3 nucleotides read TGTGCCAGCAGCTTAATGTGGCAGAACACCGGGGAGCTGTTTTTT. It codes for CASSLMWQNTGELFF.